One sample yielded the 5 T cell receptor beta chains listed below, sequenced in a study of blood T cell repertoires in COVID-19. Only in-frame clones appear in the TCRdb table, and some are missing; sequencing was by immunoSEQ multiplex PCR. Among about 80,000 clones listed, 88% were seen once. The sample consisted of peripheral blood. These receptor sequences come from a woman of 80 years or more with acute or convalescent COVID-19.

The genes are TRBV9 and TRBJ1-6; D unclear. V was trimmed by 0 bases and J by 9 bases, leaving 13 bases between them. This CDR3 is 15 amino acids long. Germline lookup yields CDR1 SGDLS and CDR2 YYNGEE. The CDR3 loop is CASSVGPEGGSPLHF. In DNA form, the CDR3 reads TGTGCCAGCAGCGTAGGGCCAGAGGGCGGTTCACCCCTCCACTTT.

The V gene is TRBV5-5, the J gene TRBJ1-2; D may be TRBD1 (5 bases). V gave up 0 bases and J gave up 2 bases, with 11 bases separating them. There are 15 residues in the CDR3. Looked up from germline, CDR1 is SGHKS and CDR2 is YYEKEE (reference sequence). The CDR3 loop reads CASSLDAGRNYGYTF. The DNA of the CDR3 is TGTGCCAGCAGCTTGGATGCAGGGCGGAACTATGGCTACACCTTC.

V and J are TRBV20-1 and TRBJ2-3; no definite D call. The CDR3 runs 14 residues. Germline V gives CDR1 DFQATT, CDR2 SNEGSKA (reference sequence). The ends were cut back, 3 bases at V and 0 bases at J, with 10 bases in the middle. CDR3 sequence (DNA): TGCAGTGCTAGTGGGCAGACTAGCACAGATACGCAGTATTTT. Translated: CSASGQTSTDTQYF.

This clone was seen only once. CDR3 DNA sequence: TGCAGCGTTGGCAGGGGAGAAACTGAAGCTTTCTTT. Translation: CSVGRGETEAFF. The V call is TRBV29-1, the J call TRBJ1-1, with D possibly TRBD1 on 6 matching bases. Germline V CDR1 and CDR2: SQVTM, ANQGSEA. CDR3 length: 12 residues. V was cut by 4 bases and J by 5 bases, with 11 bases left in between.

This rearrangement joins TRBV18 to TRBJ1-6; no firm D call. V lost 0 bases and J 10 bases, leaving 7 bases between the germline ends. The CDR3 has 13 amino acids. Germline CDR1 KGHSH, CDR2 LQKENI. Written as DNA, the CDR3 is TGTGCCAGCTCACCACCGTCGTTGTCACCCCTCCACTTT. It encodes CASSPPSLSPLHF. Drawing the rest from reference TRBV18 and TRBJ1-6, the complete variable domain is NAGVMQNPRHLVRRRGQEARLRCSPMKGHSHVYWYRQLPEEGLKFMVYLQKENIIDESGMPKERFSAEFPKEGPSILRIQQVVRGDSAAYFCASSPPSLSPLHFGNGTRLTVT.